This record looks at one T cell receptor beta chain sequence and its context. This clonotype has only a few counts. No antigen is known for it. Base qualities are not recorded, but no much larger clone differs from it by a single base. The treatment or condition label corresponds to: live attenuated yellow fever vaccine strain. At each blood-draw timepoint, two biological replicates of bulk PBMCs were obtained. A standard Ficoll-Paque protocol was used to isolate PBMCs from peripheral blood. RNA was extracted with TriZol from bulk PBMCs, CD4 and CD8 fractions, and dextramer-positive and dextramer-negative fractions. The data stem from a study of T cells after yellow fever vaccination (dated by TCRdb to about 2019). Turning to the overall study: The SMART-Seq v4 Ultra Low Input RNA kit was used to prepare libraries from fractions with low cell numbers. To track T-cell clones before and after primary and booster YFV17D yellow fever vaccination, bulk TCR alpha and beta repertoires were sequenced longitudinally. The cohort comprised two healthy male donors, one aged 18 to 30 and one aged 30 to 40 years. Bulk PBMC replicates and cell subsets were isolated from blood drawn at multiple timepoints before and after both primary and secondary immunization. What the research found in general, with its limitations: FACS-sorted repertoires could contain abundant contaminating clonotypes from the bulk population, so computational filtering was required. Because the study included only a couple of donors, the extent to which the findings can be generalized is limited. A small share of clonotypes occurred in both CD4 and CD8 compartments, likely arising from convergent recombination. Compared with the primary T-cell response, the secondary T-cell response was faster but weaker, reaching its peak on day 5 rather than on day 15. After the booster, most clones that had expanded after primary vaccination were detected again (around 97% of CD4 and over 75% of CD8), suggesting broad maintenance of memory.

TCR cDNA was synthesized by 5'RACE template switching, which introduced a universal primer site and unique molecular identifiers. cDNA synthesis was primed from both the TCR alpha and TCR beta constant segments. Library amplification used two PCR steps, and the second PCR step added sample barcodes and sequencing adapters. Sequencing of the libraries was done on either Illumina HiSeq 2500 (2x100 bp) or NovaSeq (2x150 bp). In the paper's pipeline: Demultiplexing of reads and collapsing into UMI consensus sequences were performed with MIGEC, and V(D)J alignment was carried out with MiXCR. Vaccine-responding clonotypes were identified with edgeR using replicate PBMC samples, with FDR below 0.01 and a log2 fold change above 5 up to day 15 being required. Each bulk clonotype received a CD4 or CD8 identity based on whether the sequenced CD4 or CD8 repertoire contained that clonotype at higher abundance. The public sequencing data were trimmed at Q25 with fastp and processed into clonotypes with MiXCR by TCRdb, which kept only in-frame beta chains. Every CDR3 protein is listed once, alongside the most common genes and DNA of its rows. The V and J calls shown here were made by TCRdb, not taken from the authors' results. The sample table shows around 500,000 distinct CDR3 sequences, and around a fifth are seen once. The top ten clones comprise about 16% of the sample.

Spanning cysteine to phenylalanine, the CDR3 consists of 12 amino acids. CDR3 DNA is the only sequence kept; it has 36 bases, read in frame from the first base. V and J lose 0 bases and 4 bases, and a span of 2 bases separates them. CDR1 is given as LGHNA and CDR2 as YSLEER, both from the germline V gene. The chain joins TRBV4-3 to TRBJ2-3; no D gene can be assigned with confidence. This sequence originates from a man aged 18 to 29 who received the YFV17D yellow fever vaccine. Sample: PBMCs, taken approximately 22 days after the first yellow fever vaccination. This receptor carries the CDR3 CASSQESDTQYF. The bases read TGCGCCAGCAGCCAAGAGTCAGATACGCAGTATTTT.